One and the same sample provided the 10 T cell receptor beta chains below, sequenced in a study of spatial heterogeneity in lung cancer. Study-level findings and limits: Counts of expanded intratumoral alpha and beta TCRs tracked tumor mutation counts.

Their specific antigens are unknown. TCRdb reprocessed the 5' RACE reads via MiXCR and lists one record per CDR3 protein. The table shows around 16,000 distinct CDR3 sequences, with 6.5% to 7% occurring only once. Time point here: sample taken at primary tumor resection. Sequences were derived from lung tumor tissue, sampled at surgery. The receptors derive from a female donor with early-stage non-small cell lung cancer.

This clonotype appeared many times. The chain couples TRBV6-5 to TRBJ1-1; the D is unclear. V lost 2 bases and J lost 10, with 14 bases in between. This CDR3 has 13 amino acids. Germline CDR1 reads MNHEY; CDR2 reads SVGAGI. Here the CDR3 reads CASSYGLLRPAFF. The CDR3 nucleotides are TGTGCCAGCAGTTACGGTCTATTAAGGCCAGCTTTCTTT.

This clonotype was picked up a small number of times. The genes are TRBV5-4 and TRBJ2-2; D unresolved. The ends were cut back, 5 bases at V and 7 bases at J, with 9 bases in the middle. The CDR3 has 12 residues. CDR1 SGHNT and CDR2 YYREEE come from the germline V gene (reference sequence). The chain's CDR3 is CASRPESGELFF. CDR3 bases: TGTGCCAGCAGGCCGGAAAGCGGGGAGCTGTTTTTT.

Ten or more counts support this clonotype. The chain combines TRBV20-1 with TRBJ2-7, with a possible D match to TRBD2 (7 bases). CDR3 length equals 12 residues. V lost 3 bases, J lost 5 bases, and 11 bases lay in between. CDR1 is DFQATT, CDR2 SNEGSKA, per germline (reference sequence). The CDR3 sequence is CSASGGLDEQYF. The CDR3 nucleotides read TGCAGTGCTAGCGGGGGGCTCGACGAGCAGTACTTC.

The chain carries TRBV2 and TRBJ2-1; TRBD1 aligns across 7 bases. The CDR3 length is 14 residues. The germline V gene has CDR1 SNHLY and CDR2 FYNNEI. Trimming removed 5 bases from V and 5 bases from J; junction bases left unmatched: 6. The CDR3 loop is CASSRGPIDNEQFF. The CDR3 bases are TGTGCCAGCAGTAGGGGGCCCATTGACAATGAGCAGTTCTTC.

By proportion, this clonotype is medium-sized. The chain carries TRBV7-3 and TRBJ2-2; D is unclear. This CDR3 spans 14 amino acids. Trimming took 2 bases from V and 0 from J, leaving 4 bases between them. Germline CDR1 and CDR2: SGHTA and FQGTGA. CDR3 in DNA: TGTGCCAGCAGCTTAGTAGCGAACACCGGGGAGCTGTTTTTT. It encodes CASSLVANTGELFF.

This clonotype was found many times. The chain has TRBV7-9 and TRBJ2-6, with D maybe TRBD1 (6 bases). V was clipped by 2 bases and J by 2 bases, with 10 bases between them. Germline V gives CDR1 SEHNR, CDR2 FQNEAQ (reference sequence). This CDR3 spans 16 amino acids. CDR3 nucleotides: TGTGCCAGCAGCTTACTCACAGGGCCTGGGGCCAACGTCCTGACTTTC. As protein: CASSLLTGPGANVLTF.

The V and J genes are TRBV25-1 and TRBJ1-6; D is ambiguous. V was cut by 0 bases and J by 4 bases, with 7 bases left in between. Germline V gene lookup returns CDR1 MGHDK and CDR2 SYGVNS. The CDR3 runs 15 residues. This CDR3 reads CASSEYRGYNSPLHF. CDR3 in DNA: TGTGCCAGCAGTGAATATCGGGGTTATAATTCACCCCTCCACTTT.

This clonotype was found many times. CDR3 sequence (DNA): TGTGCCAGCAGTTATGCGGGGGGTGGCAATCAGCCCCAGCATTTT. This encodes CASSYAGGGNQPQHF. V gene TRBV6-2 or TRBV6-3 combines with J gene TRBJ1-5, with D perhaps TRBD1 (5 bases). Per germline, CDR1 MNHEY and CDR2 SVGEGT. CDR3 length equals 15 residues. The V gene lost 3 bases and the J gene lost 2 bases, with 11 bases spanning the gap.

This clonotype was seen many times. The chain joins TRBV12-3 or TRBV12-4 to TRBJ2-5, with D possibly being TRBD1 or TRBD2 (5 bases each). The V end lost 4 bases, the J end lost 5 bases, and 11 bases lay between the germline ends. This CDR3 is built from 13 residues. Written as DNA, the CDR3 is TGTGCCAGCAGTTCCACCGGGACCGAGACCCAGTACTTC. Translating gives CASSSTGTETQYF.

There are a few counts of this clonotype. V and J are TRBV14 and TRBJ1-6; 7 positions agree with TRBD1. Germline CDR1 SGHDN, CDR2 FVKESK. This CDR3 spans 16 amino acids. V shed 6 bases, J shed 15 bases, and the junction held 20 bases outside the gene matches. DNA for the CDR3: TGTGCCAGCAGTCAGCCCCTCGGGACAGAGATTCCACTCCTCCACTTT. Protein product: CASSQPLGTEIPLLHF.